This T cell receptor (beta chain) was found in a study of cytomegalovirus exposure and HLA in healthy donors. Trimming removed 4 bases from V and 5 bases from J; junction bases left unmatched: 9. The CDR3 loop spans 15 amino acids. Germline V gene lookup returns CDR1 SGHRS and CDR2 YFSETQ. Vbeta (60) and Jbeta (13) primers were used in the PCR. TCRdb keeps only in-frame clones here, not all; method: immunoSEQ multiplex PCR. The sample has some 150,000 clones, approximately 87% seen once; the top ten hold approximately 1.5%. This TCR was recovered from a middle-aged man in good health and CMV-seronegative. Specimen: PBMCs. This chain connects TRBV5-1 to TRBJ2-3, with 8 bases lining up with TRBD1. CDR3 region: CASSINRGVGDTQYF. DNA for the CDR3: TGCGCCAGCAGCATAAACAGGGGGGTGGGAGATACGCAGTATTTT. Using reference TRBV5-1 and TRBJ2-3 for the parts outside the CDR3, the full variable domain is KAGVTQTPRYLIKTRGQQVTLSCSPISGHRSVSWYQQTPGQGLQFLFEYFSETQRNKGNFPGRFSGRQFSNSRSEMNVSTLELGDSALYLCASSINRGVGDTQYFGPGTRLTVL.